Each of the 19 T cell receptor beta chains below was sequenced from the same sample in a study of blood T cells in healthy people across ages. The authors ran a second PCR of 7 to 11 cycles using a sample-barcoded 5' primer and a J-beta primer mix. TCRdb passed the 5' RACE reads through MiXCR, listing each CDR3 protein once. The table includes 700,000 or so distinct CDR3 sequences, around 43% detected once. Sample: blood. These receptors were collected from a man aged 80 or over in good health.

This chain joins TRBV24-1 and TRBJ2-6; D is perhaps TRBD1 or TRBD2 (6 bases each). CDR3 length: 18 residues. Germline V CDR1 and CDR2: KGHDR, SFDVKD. V was cut by 5 bases and J by 4 bases, with 20 bases left in between. The CDR3 sequence: CATSALKGEAGGANVLTF. In DNA form, the CDR3 reads TGTGCCACCAGTGCCCTCAAGGGGGAGGCTGGCGGGGCCAACGTCCTGACTTTC.

The chain uses TRBV20-1 and TRBJ2-1, with D possibly TRBD2 on 6 matching bases. Germline CDR1 reads DFQATT; CDR2 reads SNEGSKA (reference sequence). The V end was cut by 7 bases, the J end by 4 bases, with 17 bases between. The CDR3 runs to 14 residues. DNA for the CDR3: TGCAGTGTCCGAGAGGGCGGGAATTACAATGAGCAGTTCTTC. Its translation is CSVREGGNYNEQFF.

This clonotype came up many times. The chain combines TRBV7-2 with TRBJ2-3; 14 nucleotides line up with TRBD2. CDR1 and CDR2 (germline): SGHTA, FQGNSA. The CDR3 extends over 20 amino acids. The ends lost 4 bases at V and 5 bases at J; junction bases unmatched: 17. The chain's CDR3 is CASSSMGAGLAGESRDTQYF. CDR3 nucleotides: TGTGCCAGCAGCTCTATGGGCGCGGGACTAGCGGGAGAATCTAGAGATACGCAGTATTTT.

This clonotype was picked up a small number of times. V and J are TRBV20-1 and TRBJ1-6; 8 bases align to TRBD1. Trimming at V came to 6 bases and at J to 7 bases, leaving 11 bases not matched to a gene. The CDR3 extends over 15 amino acids. CDR1 is DFQATT, CDR2 SNEGSKA, per germline (reference sequence). The CDR3 spells CSATDREGRNSPLHF. The CDR3 DNA follows: TGCAGTGCCACGGACAGGGAGGGGAGGAATTCACCCCTCCACTTT.

V is TRBV29-1 and J is TRBJ1-2; D is perhaps TRBD1 (6 bases). The V and J ends lost 7 bases and 8 bases respectively, with 11 bases between them. The CDR3 covers 10 residues. Germline CDR1 and CDR2: SQVTM and ANQGSEA. CDR3 sequence: CSENRDGYTF. CDR3 DNA: TGCAGCGAGAACAGGGACGGCTACACCTTC.

The chain couples TRBV11-2 to TRBJ2-1; 10 nucleotides match TRBD2. This CDR3 contains 15 residues. Germline loops: CDR1 SGHAT, CDR2 FQNNGV. J was trimmed by 10 bases and V by 0 bases; bases with no gene match: 6. The CDR3 nucleotides read TGTGCCAGCAGCTTAGAACTAGCGGGGACCCTGGAGCAGTTCTTC. As protein: CASSLELAGTLEQFF.

This clonotype was picked up a small number of times. V gene TRBV12-3 or TRBV12-4 combines with J gene TRBJ2-1; a possible D gene is TRBD1 (6 bases). This CDR3 is 14 amino acids long. V shed 6 bases and J shed 6 bases, with 15 bases lying between them. The CDR3, as DNA: TGTGCCAGCAGACACCCAGCAGGGGTCAATGAGCAGTTCTTC. This sequence encodes CASRHPAGVNEQFF.

A word on this clonotype: A much larger clone differs by one base, so this may be a read error. This rearrangement joins TRBV5-6 to TRBJ2-5; D remains ambiguous. V was cut by 7 bases and J by 1 base, with 14 bases left in between. The germline CDR1 and CDR2 sequences are SGHDT and YYEEEE. The CDR3 covers 14 residues. The CDR3 loop reads CASGPLGAQETQYF. The CDR3 DNA reads as TGTGCCAGCGGCCCCCTAGGAGCCCAAGAGACCCAGTACTTC.

As for this clonotype: An end of the junction does not agree with germline; a read error may underlie this. The chain recombines TRBV9 with TRBJ2-5; either TRBD1 or TRBD2 may supply D (6 bases each). CDR1 and CDR2 from the germline V gene are SGDLS and YYNGEE. This CDR3 region has 15 residues. CDR3 residues: CTSSRRLGGSETQYF. CDR3 DNA sequence: TGTACCAGCAGTCGTAGACTAGGGGGGTCAGAGACCCAGTACTTC.

This rearrangement joins TRBV20-1 to TRBJ2-1; the match to TRBD2 covers 9 bases. Germline values: CDR1 DFQATT, CDR2 SNEGSKA (reference sequence). The length of the CDR3 is 14 residues. The trim removed 5 bases at V and 4 bases at J, leaving 6 bases unmatched. The CDR3 spells CSAETSGIYNEQFF. The CDR3 DNA reads as TGCAGTGCTGAGACTAGCGGTATATACAATGAGCAGTTCTTC.

V gene TRBV7-2 combines with J gene TRBJ2-3; a weak D match, TRBD2 (5 bases). V was clipped by 0 bases and J by 3 bases, with 10 bases between them. This CDR3 spans 15 amino acids. The germline CDR1 and CDR2 sequences are SGHTA and FQGNSA. CDR3 amino acids: CASSLARGWTDTQYF. Written as DNA, the CDR3 is TGTGCCAGCAGCTTAGCGAGAGGGTGGACAGATACGCAGTATTTT.

This clonotype was observed many times. The chain uses TRBV7-2 and TRBJ2-5; 10 nucleotides match TRBD1. The V gene end was trimmed by 6 bases and the J gene end by 5 bases; junction bases not matched to a gene: 9. Germline lookup yields CDR1 SGHTA and CDR2 FQGNSA. This CDR3 has 15 amino acids. For the CDR3, the DNA is TGTGCCAGCAGTTCAGACAGGGGGCGGGCGGAGACCCAGTACTTC. This encodes CASSSDRGRAETQYF. The entire variable domain, with the rest obtained from reference TRBV7-2 and TRBJ2-5, is as follows: GAGVSQSPSNKVTEKGKDVELRCDPISGHTALYWYRQSLGQGLEFLIYFQGNSAPDKSGLPSDRFSAERTGGSVSTLTIQRTQQEDSAVYLCASSSDRGRAETQYFGPGTRLLVL.

The chain couples TRBV24-1 to TRBJ2-1; 11 nucleotides line up with TRBD2. CDR3 size: 16 residues. Unmatched junction bases numbered 7, after V lost 4 bases and J lost 6 bases. CDR1 is KGHDR and CDR2 is SFDVKD in the germline V gene. The CDR3 DNA reads TGTGCCACCAGTGACCCCACTAGCGGGAGACGCAATGAGCAGTTCTTC. Translating gives CATSDPTSGRRNEQFF.

For this clonotype: One end of the junction is discordant with germline, which a read error may explain. The chain recombines TRBV3-1 with TRBJ2-1; 8 bases align to TRBD2. The CDR3 consists of 15 residues. Germline V CDR1 and CDR2: LGHDT, YNNKEL (reference sequence). The CDR3 region has the DNA TGTGCCAGCAGACTGAGCGGGAGCTCCTACACTGAGCAGTTCTTC. Its protein product is CASRLSGSSYTEQFF.

This chain joins TRBV27 and TRBJ2-7, with D possibly called TRBD1 or TRBD2 (5 bases each). Germline assignment: CDR1 MNHEY and CDR2 SMNVEV (reference sequence). V was pared by 3 bases and J by 7 bases, with 16 bases between. The CDR3 length is 14 residues. CDR3 DNA sequence: TGTGCCAGCAGTTTGGGGCTGAGGGGCGATGAGCAGTACTTC. It translates to CASSLGLRGDEQYF.

This clonotype was detected only once. The chain couples TRBV11-2 to TRBJ2-1, with TRBD2 matching 9 bases. CDR3 length: 17 amino acids. After removal of 8 bases from V and 3 bases from J, the junction contained 14 bases not matched to a gene. CDR1 and CDR2 from the germline V gene are SGHAT and FQNNGV. The CDR3 nucleotides read TGTGCCAGCGGCCTAGAGTCGCCTAGCGGGATCTACAATGAGCAGTTCTTC. Its translation: CASGLESPSGIYNEQFF.

This clonotype was seen only a few times. The chain carries TRBV20-1 and TRBJ2-1; D remains ambiguous. V was cut by 2 bases and J by 7 bases, with 21 bases left in between. Per the germline V gene, CDR1 is DFQATT and CDR2 is SNEGSKA (reference sequence). This CDR3 has 16 amino acids. The CDR3 protein is CSARTPSDVGLNEQFF. The CDR3 bases are TGCAGTGCTAGAACCCCCTCGGACGTTGGTTTGAATGAGCAGTTCTTC.

This clonotype was picked up a small number of times. V gene TRBV24-1 combines with J gene TRBJ1-2; a possible D gene is TRBD1 (5 bases). CDR1 is KGHDR, CDR2 SFDVKD, per germline. The CDR3 consists of 14 residues. V dropped 6 bases and J dropped 4 bases, with 14 bases sitting between them. In nucleotides, the CDR3 is TGTGCCACCAGTACCGGAGGGGCCTCCTATGGCTACACCTTC. It codes for CATSTGGASYGYTF.

This clonotype was observed once. The chain carries TRBV7-2 and TRBJ1-2; no definite D call. From germline, CDR1 is SGHTA and CDR2 FQGNSA. This CDR3 is built from 18 residues. V dropped 5 bases and J dropped 2 bases, with 24 bases sitting between them. In nucleotides, the CDR3 is TGTGCCAGCAGCCCCCATCGCCCGGCACCCCTCCGGAACTATGGCTACACCTTC. Translation: CASSPHRPAPLRNYGYTF. Complete variable domain (other parts from reference TRBV7-2 and TRBJ1-2): GAGVSQSPSNKVTEKGKDVELRCDPISGHTALYWYRQSLGQGLEFLIYFQGNSAPDKSGLPSDRFSAERTGGSVSTLTIQRTQQEDSAVYLCASSPHRPAPLRNYGYTFGSGTRLTVV.